The present T cell receptor (beta chain) was sequenced within a study of Ad26.COV2.S vaccination and SARS-CoV-2 variants. Study-wide points: Substantial breadth was reportedly displayed by spike-specific CD8+ and CD4+ T cell responses after vaccination. Participants given vaccine showed non-spike TCR breadth similar to that of placebo recipients. Ad26.COV2.S recipients had broader spike-specific TCRs (P = 0.0014).

Regarding this clone: What it recognizes is unknown.

This table comes from immunoSEQ multiplex PCR, and its TCRdb copy is limited to in-frame clones, with some not included. Of 300,000 to 450,000 clones listed, about 91% are singletons. This CDR3 is 15 amino acids long. After removal of 5 bases from V and 2 bases from J, the junction contained 2 bases not matched to a gene. The sequence came from a human donor who had recovered from COVID-19. The chain carries TRBV5-7 and TRBJ2-4; 12 bases are shared with TRBD2. TRBV5-7 counts as an open reading frame of uncertain function. This specimen consisted of peripheral blood, obtained after recovery from COVID-19. The CDR3 bases are TGTGCCAGCAGGACTAGCGGGGGATCCAAAAACATTCAGTACTTC. Translated: CASRTSGGSKNIQYF.